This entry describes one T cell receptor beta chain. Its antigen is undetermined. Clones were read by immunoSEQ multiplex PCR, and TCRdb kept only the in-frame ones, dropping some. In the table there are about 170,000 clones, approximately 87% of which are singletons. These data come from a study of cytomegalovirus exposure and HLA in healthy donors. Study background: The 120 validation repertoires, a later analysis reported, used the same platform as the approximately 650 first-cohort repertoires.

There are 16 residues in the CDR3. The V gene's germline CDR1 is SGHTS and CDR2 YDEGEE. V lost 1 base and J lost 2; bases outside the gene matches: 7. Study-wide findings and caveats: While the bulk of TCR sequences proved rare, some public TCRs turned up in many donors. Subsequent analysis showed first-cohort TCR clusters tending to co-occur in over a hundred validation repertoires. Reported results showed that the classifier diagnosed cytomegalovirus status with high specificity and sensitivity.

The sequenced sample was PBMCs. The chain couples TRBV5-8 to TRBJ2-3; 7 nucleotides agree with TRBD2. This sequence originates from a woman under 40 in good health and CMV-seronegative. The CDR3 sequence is CASSLSGRATTDTQYF. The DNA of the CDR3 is TGTGCCAGCAGCTTGAGTGGGAGGGCTACCACAGATACGCAGTATTTT.